A selection of T cell receptor beta chains follows, all from one sample in a study of blood T cell repertoires in COVID-19. Sequenced by immunoSEQ multiplex PCR; TCRdb stores in-frame clones only, minus some. This table holds roughly 140,000 clones, more than 70% found once. Sequenced: peripheral blood. These receptors were collected from a man aged 50 to 60 with active or convalescent COVID-19. The CDR3 runs from the conserved cysteine through the conserved F or W. Fields, in order: CDR3 DNA, CDR3 protein, V gene, J gene, D gene. The D gene is left open where the match is weak.

CDR3 DNA: TGTGCCAGCAGCTTCCAGGGGGCGCGGACTGAAGCTTTCTTT
CDR3 protein: CASSFQGARTEAFF
V gene: TRBV7-9
J gene: TRBJ1-1
D gene: TRBD1

CDR3 DNA: TGTGCCAGCAGTTCGACAGGGGGAGGTGAAAAACTGTTTTTT
CDR3 protein: CASSSTGGGEKLFF
V gene: TRBV6-5
J gene: TRBJ1-4
D gene: TRBD1

CDR3 DNA: TGTGCCAGCAGGACCCTTGGGGCAAACATTCAGTACTTC
CDR3 protein: CASRTLGANIQYF
V gene: TRBV27
J gene: TRBJ2-4
D gene: NA

CDR3 DNA: TGTGCCACCTATTATCGATCCGGGACAAACTATGGCTACACCTTC
CDR3 protein: CATYYRSGTNYGYTF
V gene: TRBV28
J gene: TRBJ1-2
D gene: NA

CDR3 DNA: TGTGCCAGCAGTTACTCGATTGGGAGTGACACAGAAAAACTGTTTTTT
CDR3 protein: CASSYSIGSDTEKLFF
V gene: TRBV6-2/TRBV6-3
J gene: TRBJ1-4
D gene: NA

CDR3 DNA: TGCAGCGTAAGGACAACAACTAATGAAAAACTGTTTTTT
CDR3 protein: CSVRTTTNEKLFF
V gene: TRBV29-1
J gene: TRBJ1-4
D gene: NA

CDR3 DNA: TGTGCCAGCTCACCGGACAGGGTCAGTGAAAAACTGTTTTTT
CDR3 protein: CASSPDRVSEKLFF
V gene: TRBV18
J gene: TRBJ1-4
D gene: TRBD1

CDR3 DNA: TGTGCCAGCAGCCAAGTATACGGGGCCAAAAACATTCAGTACTTC
CDR3 protein: CASSQVYGAKNIQYF
V gene: TRBV14
J gene: TRBJ2-4
D gene: NA

CDR3 DNA: TGTGCCAGCAGTACCGGGGCAGGGGGATTGTACGAGCAGTACTTC
CDR3 protein: CASSTGAGGLYEQYF
V gene: TRBV28
J gene: TRBJ2-7
D gene: TRBD1

CDR3 DNA: TGTGCCAGCAGTCCCTCGCTTGCGGGAGATACGCAGTATTTT
CDR3 protein: CASSPSLAGDTQYF
V gene: TRBV28
J gene: TRBJ2-3
D gene: NA